The clone carrying this T cell receptor beta chain has just a few counts. The sort gate was single viable CD3+CD4+CD8-CD45RO+ cells for memory CD4+ T cells. The data derive from a study of memory CD4+ T cells and cytomegalovirus serostatus. Study-level information: Donors were healthy Belgian adults, 9 CMV seropositive and about 24 seronegative.

This CDR3 region has 15 residues. CDR1 LGHNT and CDR2 FRNRAP come from the germline V gene. The germline V and J ends were trimmed by 1 base and 3 bases, with 10 bases remaining between them. Under the authors' procedure: Out-of-frame sequences were removed, leaving 2,204,828 distinct TCRbeta sequences. TCRdb's table, derived via immunoSEQ multiplex PCR, lists solely in-frame clones and lacks some. That table gives V, J and clone size, and the DNA gave D and trimming. The sample shows about 41,000 clones, around 79% of them seen only once. V and J are TRBV12-5 and TRBJ1-5; perhaps TRBD1 as D (6 bases). The sequenced sample was memory CD4+ T cells from blood. This clonotype was obtained from an adult in good health and CMV-seronegative. The CDR3 sequence: CASGLEAGANQPQHF. In nucleotides, the CDR3 is TGTGCTAGTGGTTTGGAAGCAGGGGCCAATCAGCCCCAGCATTTT.